This TCR beta chain is drawn from a study of OX40 agonist ivuxolimab in advanced cancers. Generated by immunoSEQ multiplex PCR, the TCRdb table keeps only in-frame clones and is missing some. The repertoire includes 97,000 or so clones, 90% of them detected once, and roughly 0.16% sits in the top ten. CDR1 is SEHNR and CDR2 is FQNEAQ in the germline V gene (reference sequence). The CDR3 has 13 residues. The ends were cut back, 5 bases at V and 8 bases at J, with 13 bases in the middle. The sample here was CD4+ or CD8+ T cells sorted from blood, taken in a trial of the OX40 agonist ivuxolimab. The sequence was collected from an adult with an advanced solid tumor such as melanoma, head and neck, liver or kidney cancer. This chain links TRBV7-9 with TRBJ2-1; possibly TRBD1 for D (6 bases). The CDR3 DNA reads TGTGCCAGCAGCCCAACAGGGTTCGATGAGCAGTTCTTC. Translated, it gives CASSPTGFDEQFF. Full variable domain (rest looked up from reference TRBV7-9 and TRBJ2-1): DTGVSQNPRHKITKRGQNVTFRCDPISEHNRLYWYRQTLGQGPEFLTYFQNEAQLEKSRLLSDRFSAERPKGSFSTLEIQRTEQGDSAMYLCASSPTGFDEQFFGPGTRLTVL.